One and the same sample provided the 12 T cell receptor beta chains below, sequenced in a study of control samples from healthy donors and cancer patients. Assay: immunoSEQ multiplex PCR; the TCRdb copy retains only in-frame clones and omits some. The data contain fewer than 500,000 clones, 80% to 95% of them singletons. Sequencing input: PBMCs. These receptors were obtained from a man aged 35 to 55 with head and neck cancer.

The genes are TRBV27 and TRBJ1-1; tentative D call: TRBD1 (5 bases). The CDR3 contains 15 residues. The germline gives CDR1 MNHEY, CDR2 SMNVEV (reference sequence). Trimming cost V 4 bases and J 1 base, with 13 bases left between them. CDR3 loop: CASSSLAGPNTEAFF. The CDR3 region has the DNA TGTGCCAGCAGTTCTCTGGCGGGGCCGAACACTGAAGCTTTCTTT.

The CDR3 DNA sequence: TGTGCCAGTACTGCCCTTACGGCGTTTAGCAGTGGGGCCAACGTCCTGACTTTC. It codes for CASTALTAFSSGANVLTF. The chain has TRBV19 and TRBJ2-6, with D hard to call. The ends were cut back, 7 bases at V and 3 bases at J, with 22 bases in the middle. Germline CDR1 and CDR2: LNHDA and SQIVND (reference sequence). This CDR3 has 18 residues.

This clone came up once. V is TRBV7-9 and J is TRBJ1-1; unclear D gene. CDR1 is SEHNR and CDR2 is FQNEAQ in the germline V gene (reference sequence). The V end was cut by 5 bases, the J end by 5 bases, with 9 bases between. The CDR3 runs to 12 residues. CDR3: CASSLSLTEAFF. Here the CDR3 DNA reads TGTGCCAGCAGCCTGTCCCTTACTGAAGCTTTCTTT.

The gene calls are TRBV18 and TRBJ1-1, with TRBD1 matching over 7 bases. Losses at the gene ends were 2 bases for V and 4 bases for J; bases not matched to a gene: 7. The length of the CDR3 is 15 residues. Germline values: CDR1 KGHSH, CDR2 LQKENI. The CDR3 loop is CASSPSGQQSTEAFF. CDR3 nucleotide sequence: TGTGCCAGCTCACCATCGGGACAGCAAAGCACTGAAGCTTTCTTT.

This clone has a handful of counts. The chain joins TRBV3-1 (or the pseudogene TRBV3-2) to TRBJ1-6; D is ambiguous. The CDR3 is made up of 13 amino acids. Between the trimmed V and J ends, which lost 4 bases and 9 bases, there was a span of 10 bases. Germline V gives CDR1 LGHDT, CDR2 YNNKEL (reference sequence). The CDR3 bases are TGTGCCAGCAGCCCACGTAGAGCTTCACCCCTCCACTTT. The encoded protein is CASSPRRASPLHF.

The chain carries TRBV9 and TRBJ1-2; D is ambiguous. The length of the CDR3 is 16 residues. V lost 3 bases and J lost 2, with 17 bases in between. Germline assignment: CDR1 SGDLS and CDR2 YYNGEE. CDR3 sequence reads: CASSGPPEGQNYGYTF. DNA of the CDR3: TGTGCCAGCAGCGGCCCCCCTGAAGGCCAGAACTATGGCTACACCTTC.

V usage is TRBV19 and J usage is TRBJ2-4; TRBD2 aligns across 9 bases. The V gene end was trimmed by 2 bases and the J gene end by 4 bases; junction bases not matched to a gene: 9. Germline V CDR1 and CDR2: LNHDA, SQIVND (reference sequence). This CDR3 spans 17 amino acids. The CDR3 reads CASSILLAGLPKNIQYF. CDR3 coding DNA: TGTGCCAGTAGTATACTCCTAGCGGGATTGCCAAAAAACATTCAGTACTTC.

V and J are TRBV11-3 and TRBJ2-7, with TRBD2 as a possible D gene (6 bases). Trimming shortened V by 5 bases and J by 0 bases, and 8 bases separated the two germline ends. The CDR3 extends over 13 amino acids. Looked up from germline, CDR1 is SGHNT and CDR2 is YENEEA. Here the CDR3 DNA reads TGTGCCAGCAGCCGGGACTCCTCCTACGAGCAGTACTTC. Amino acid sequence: CASSRDSSYEQYF.

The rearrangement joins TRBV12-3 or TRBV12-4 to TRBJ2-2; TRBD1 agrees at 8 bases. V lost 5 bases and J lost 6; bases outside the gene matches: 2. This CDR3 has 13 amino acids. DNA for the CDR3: TGTGCCAGCAGTCGGACAGGGTCCGGGGAGCTGTTTTTT. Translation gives CASSRTGSGELFF.

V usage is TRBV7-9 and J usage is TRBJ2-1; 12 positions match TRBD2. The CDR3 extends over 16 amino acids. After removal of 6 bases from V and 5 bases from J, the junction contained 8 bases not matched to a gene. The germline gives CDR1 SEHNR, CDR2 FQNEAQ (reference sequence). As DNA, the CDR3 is TGTGCCAGCAGGGATATCCGGACTAGCGGGGACAATGAGCAGTTCTTC. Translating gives CASRDIRTSGDNEQFF.

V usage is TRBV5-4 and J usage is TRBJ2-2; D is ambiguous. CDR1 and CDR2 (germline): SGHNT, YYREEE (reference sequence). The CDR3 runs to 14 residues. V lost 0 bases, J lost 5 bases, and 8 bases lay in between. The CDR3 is CASSLEQLTGELFF. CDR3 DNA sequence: TGTGCCAGCAGCTTGGAACAGTTAACCGGGGAGCTGTTTTTT. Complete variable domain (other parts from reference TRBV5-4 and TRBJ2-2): ETGVTQSPTHLIKTRGQQVTLRCSSQSGHNTVSWYQQALGQGPQFIFQYYREEENGRGNFPPRFSGLQFPNYSSELNVNALELDDSALYLCASSLEQLTGELFFGEGSRLTVL.

This chain's CDR3 is CAISEASGSTYEQYF. CDR3 coding DNA: TGTGCCATCAGTGAGGCGAGCGGGAGTACCTACGAGCAGTACTTC. The chain combines TRBV10-3 with TRBJ2-7, with 8 positions matching TRBD2. From germline, CDR1 is ENHRY and CDR2 SYGVKD. With 2 bases clipped from V and 2 bases from J, the junction kept 5 bases outside the gene matches. The CDR3 is 15 residues long.